Given below is one T cell receptor beta chain in context. Its antigen is unknown. This entry is derived from a study of blood T cells in healthy people across ages. Study-wide results and limits: Versus aged donors, long-lived donors had higher diversity and more naive CD4+ cells.

Together with a sample-barcoded 5' primer, a J-beta primer mix was included in a second PCR lasting 7 to 11 cycles. In TCRdb, the 5' RACE reads were re-called with MiXCR into one record per CDR3 protein. The sample lists hundreds of thousands of distinct CDR3 sequences; roughly 50% were seen once. The CDR3 totals 17 residues. Trimming removed 0 bases at V and 2 bases at J, with 11 bases between. From germline, CDR1 is SGHVS and CDR2 FNYEAQ. Sequenced: blood. The chain carries TRBV7-6 and TRBJ2-6; D is possibly TRBD2 (6 bases). This receptor was taken from a woman aged 55-70 years in good health. Here the CDR3 reads CASSLALGGTGANVLTF. DNA of the CDR3: TGTGCCAGCAGCTTAGCGCTTGGGGGGACTGGGGCCAACGTCCTGACTTTC.